The rows below give T cell receptor beta chains drawn from one sample of a study of T cells in Graves' hyperthyroidism and ophthalmopathy. MiXCR, run by TCRdb on the multiplex PCR reads, gives a single entry per CDR3 protein. The table records more than 500,000 distinct CDR3 sequences, approximately 44% of them present only once. Sample: peripheral blood or thyroid tissue (not recorded which). These receptors originate from an adult woman with Graves' disease, either hyperthyroidism or ophthalmopathy (not recorded which). Each CDR3 is given with its conserved first and last residue. D genes are given only for firm matches. Size is omitted from some rows. Given values are once, few, many or a class for expanded clones.

>NA|many|TRBV7-9|TRBJ2-2
TGTGCCAGCAGCCCCCCGGGAGCCGGGGAGCTGTTTTTT
CASSPPGAGELFF
>NA|NA|TRBV15|TRBJ1-1
TGTGCCACCAGCACCCCGGGACACATGAACACTGAAGCTTTCTTT
CATSTPGHMNTEAFF
>NA|many|TRBV6-6|TRBJ1-3
TGTGCCAGCAGTGTTCACCTTCGCTCTGGAAACACCATATATTTT
CASSVHLRSGNTIYF
>TRBD1|NA|TRBV7-2|TRBJ1-3
TGTGCCAGCAGCCCTAGCGGGACAGGGTCCTCAGGAAACACCATATATTTT
CASSPSGTGSSGNTIYF
>NA|NA|TRBV10-3|TRBJ1-1
TGTGCCATCGGGGACCAGCAGAACACTGAAGCTTTCTTT
CAIGDQQNTEAFF
>NA|NA|TRBV20-1|TRBJ1-6
TGCAGTGCTAATATCCCGACTACTTCACCCCTCCACTTT
CSANIPTTSPLHF
>NA|NA|TRBV2|TRBJ2-5
TGTGCCAGCAGTGAAGTGGGGCTCCAAGAGACCCAGTACTTC
CASSEVGLQETQYF
>NA|NA|TRBV7-9|TRBJ2-7
TGTGCCAGCAGCTTAGGCAGTAGTAACCAAGACTTC
CASSLGSSNQDF
>NA|NA|TRBV6-6|TRBJ2-7
TGTGCCAGCAGTTACCAGGGGGGCACCCGAAGAGGCGAGCAGTACTTC
CASSYQGGTRRGEQYF
>NA|few|TRBV11-2|TRBJ2-7
TGTGCCAGCAGCCGACGCGGGGCTAGCTCCTACGAGCAGTACTTC
CASSRRGASSYEQYF
>TRBD1|few|TRBV2|TRBJ2-7
TGTGCCAGCAGCCGGTCGACAGGGGTAGAGGGGCAGTACTTC
CASSRSTGVEGQYF
>NA|NA|TRBV5-1|TRBJ1-1
TGCGCCAGCAGCTCCCACACGAACACTGAAGCTTTCTTT
CASSSHTNTEAFF
>TRBD1|few|TRBV28|TRBJ1-2
TGTGCCAGTCGACAGGGCGGGGAATATGGCTACACCTTC
CASRQGGEYGYTF
>NA|once|TRBV28|TRBJ2-2
TGTGCCAGCAGCGTGGGGGACCGGGAGCCGTTTTTT
CASSVGDREPFF
>NA|NA|TRBV10-1|TRBJ1-2
TGCGCCAGCAGTGAACGGGGCACTAACTATGGCCACACCTTC
CASSERGTNYGHTF
>NA|many|TRBV12-3/TRBV12-4|TRBJ1-1
TGTGCCAGCACGGACAGATACACTGAAGCTTTCTTT
CASTDRYTEAFF
>NA|NA|TRBV10-1|TRBJ2-6
TGCGCCAGCAGAGCCCAGGGGACCTACGTCCTGACTTTC
CASRAQGTYVLTF
>NA|NA|TRBV7-9|TRBJ2-5
TGTGCCAGCAGTGTAGCTACGGTAGAAGAGACCCAGTACTTC
CASSVATVEETQYF